This TCR beta chain was sequenced in a study of blood T cell repertoires in COVID-19. The CDR3 spans 13 residues. The V gene's germline CDR1 is SQVTM and CDR2 ANQGSEA. Trimming removed 3 bases from V and 3 bases from J, with 8 bases in between. Methods used by the authors: Reference gene primer amplification gave estimated nucleated cell counts. Profiling relied on immunoSEQ multiplex PCR, and the TCRdb table lists in-frame clones only, not all of them. The DNA was the basis for D and trimming; V, J and clone size are from that table. The sample has some 220,000 clones, 65% to 90% seen once. The source is a man aged 50 to 60 with active or convalescent COVID-19. The rearrangement links TRBV29-1 to TRBJ2-2, with D hard to call. The specimen sequenced was peripheral blood. CDR3 in amino acids: CSVEGTYTGELFF. The CDR3 DNA sequence: TGCAGCGTTGAGGGCACATACACCGGGGAGCTGTTTTTT.